This T cell receptor (beta chain) came from a study of blood T cell repertoires in COVID-19. Study summary: The study drew acute and convalescent COVID-19 samples from the United States, Italy and Spain. T cells, B-cell-depleted T cells, or PBMCs supplied cDNA or gDNA.

Looked up from germline, CDR1 is LNHDA and CDR2 is SQIVND (reference sequence). The V segment lost 3 bases and the J segment 6 bases; nucleotides outside the gene matches: 4. The CDR3 is made up of 14 amino acids. Measured with immunoSEQ multiplex PCR; TCRdb has only the in-frame clones, and not every one. The table has some 200,000 clones, around four fifths seen once. The chain recombines TRBV19 with TRBJ1-1, with 10 bases lining up with TRBD1. The sequenced material came from peripheral blood. The source of this sequence is a woman at least 80 years old with active or convalescent COVID-19. Here the CDR3 DNA reads TGTGCCAGTAGTATTCCGACAGGGGGCGCTGAAGCTTTCTTT. Its translation: CASSIPTGGAEAFF.